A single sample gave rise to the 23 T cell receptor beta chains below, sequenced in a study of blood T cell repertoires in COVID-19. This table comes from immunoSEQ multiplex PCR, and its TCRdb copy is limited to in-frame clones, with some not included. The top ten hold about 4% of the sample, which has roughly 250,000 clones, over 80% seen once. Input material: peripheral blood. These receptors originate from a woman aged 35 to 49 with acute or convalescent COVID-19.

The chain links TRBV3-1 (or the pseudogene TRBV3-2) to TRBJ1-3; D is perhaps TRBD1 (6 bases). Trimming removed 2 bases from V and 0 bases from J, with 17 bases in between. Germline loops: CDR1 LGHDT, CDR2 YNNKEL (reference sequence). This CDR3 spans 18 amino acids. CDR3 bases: TGTGCCAGCAGCCAATGGGGGACACAGGGTAGCTCTGGAAACACCATATATTTT. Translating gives CASSQWGTQGSSGNTIYF.

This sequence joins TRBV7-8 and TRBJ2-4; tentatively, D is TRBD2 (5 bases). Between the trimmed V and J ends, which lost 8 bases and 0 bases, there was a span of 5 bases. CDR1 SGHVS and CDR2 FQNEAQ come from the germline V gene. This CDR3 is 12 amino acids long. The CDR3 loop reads CASAGAKNIQYF. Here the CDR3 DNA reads TGTGCCAGCGCGGGAGCCAAAAACATTCAGTACTTC.

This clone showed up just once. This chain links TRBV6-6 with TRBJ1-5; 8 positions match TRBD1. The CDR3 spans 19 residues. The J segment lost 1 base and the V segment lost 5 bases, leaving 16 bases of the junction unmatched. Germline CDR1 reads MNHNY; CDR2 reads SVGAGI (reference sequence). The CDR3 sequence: CASSPLIGQGKGSNQPQHF. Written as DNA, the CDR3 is TGTGCCAGCAGTCCCCTTATCGGACAGGGAAAGGGAAGCAATCAGCCCCAGCATTTT.

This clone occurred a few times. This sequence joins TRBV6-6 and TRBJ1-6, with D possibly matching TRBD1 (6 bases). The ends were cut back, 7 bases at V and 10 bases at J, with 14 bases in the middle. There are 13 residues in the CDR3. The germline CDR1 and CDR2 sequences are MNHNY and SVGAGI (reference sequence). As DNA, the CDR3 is TGTGCCAGCACGGGGGGGGGCGAGTCACCCCTCCACTTT. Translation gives CASTGGGESPLHF.

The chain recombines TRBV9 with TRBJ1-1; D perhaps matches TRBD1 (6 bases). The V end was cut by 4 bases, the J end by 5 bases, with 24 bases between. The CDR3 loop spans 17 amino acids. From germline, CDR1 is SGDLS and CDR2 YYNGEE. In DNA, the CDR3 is TGTGCCAGCAGCCCCCAACCGGGGGGGGCAGGGAGGACTGAAGCTTTCTTT. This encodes CASSPQPGGAGRTEAFF.

The CDR3 DNA follows: TGTGCCAGCAGCGTACGAGGGGGCGAGGGTGCTTTCTTT. This translates into CASSVRGGEGAFF. The chain employs TRBV9 and TRBJ1-1; 7 nucleotides line up with TRBD1. This CDR3 has 13 residues. Trimming took 1 base from V and 11 from J; bases not matched to a gene: 8. Germline V lookup: CDR1 SGDLS, CDR2 YYNGEE.

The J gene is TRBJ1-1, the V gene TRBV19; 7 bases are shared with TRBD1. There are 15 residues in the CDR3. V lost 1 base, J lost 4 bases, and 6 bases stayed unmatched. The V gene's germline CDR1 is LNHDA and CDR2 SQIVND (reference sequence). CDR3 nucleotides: TGTGCCAGTAGTATAGGCAGACAGGGTTCCACTGAAGCTTTCTTT. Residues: CASSIGRQGSTEAFF.

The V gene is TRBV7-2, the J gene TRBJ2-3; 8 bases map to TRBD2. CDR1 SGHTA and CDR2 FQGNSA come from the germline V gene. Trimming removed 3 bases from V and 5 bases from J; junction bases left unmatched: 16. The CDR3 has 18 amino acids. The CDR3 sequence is CASSLGFWGGGPEDTQYF. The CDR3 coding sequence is TGTGCCAGCAGCTTGGGGTTCTGGGGCGGGGGGCCTGAAGATACGCAGTATTTT.

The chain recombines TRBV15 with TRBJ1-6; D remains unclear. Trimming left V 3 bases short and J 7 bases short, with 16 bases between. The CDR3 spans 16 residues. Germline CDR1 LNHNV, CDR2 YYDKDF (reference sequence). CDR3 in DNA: TGTGCCACCAGCAGTTCCTCAGTTGGCTGGAATTCACCCCTCCACTTT. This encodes CATSSSSVGWNSPLHF.

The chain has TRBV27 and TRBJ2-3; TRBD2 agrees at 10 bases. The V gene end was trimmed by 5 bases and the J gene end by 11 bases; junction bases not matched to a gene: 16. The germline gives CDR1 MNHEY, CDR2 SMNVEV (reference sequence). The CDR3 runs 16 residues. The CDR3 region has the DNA TGTGCCAGCAGTCACCGGCGGAGCGGGGGGGCTTGGGAGCAGTATTTT. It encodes CASSHRRSGGAWEQYF.

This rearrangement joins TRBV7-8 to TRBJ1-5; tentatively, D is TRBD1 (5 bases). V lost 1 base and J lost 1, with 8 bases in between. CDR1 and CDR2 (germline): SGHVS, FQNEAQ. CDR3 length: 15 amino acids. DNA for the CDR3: TGTGCCAGCAGCTTAGGCAGGGTGAGCAATCAGCCCCAGCATTTT. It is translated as CASSLGRVSNQPQHF.

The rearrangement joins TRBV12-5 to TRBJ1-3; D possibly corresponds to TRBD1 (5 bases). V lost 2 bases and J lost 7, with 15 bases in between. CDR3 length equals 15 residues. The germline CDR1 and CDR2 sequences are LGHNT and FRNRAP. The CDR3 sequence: CASGLSPRGENTIYF. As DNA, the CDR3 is TGTGCTAGTGGTTTGTCGCCCCGGGGGGAGAACACCATATATTTT.

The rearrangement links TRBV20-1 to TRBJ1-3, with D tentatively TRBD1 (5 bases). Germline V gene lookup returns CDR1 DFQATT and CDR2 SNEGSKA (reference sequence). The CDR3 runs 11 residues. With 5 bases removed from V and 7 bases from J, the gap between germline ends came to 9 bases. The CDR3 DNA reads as TGCAGTGCTGGGGGAGGGAACACCATATATTTT. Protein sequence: CSAGGGNTIYF.

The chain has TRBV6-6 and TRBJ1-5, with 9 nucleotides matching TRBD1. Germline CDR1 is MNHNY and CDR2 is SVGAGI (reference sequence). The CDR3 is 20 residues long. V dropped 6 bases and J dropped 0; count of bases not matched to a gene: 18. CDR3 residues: CASSPLAGTGSYYSNQPQHF. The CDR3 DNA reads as TGTGCCAGCAGCCCCCTCGCCGGGACAGGGAGCTATTATAGCAATCAGCCCCAGCATTTT.

As DNA, the CDR3 is TGCGCCAGCAGCTTGGAAGGGGGGGGACAGCCCCAGCATTTT. Translating it yields CASSLEGGGQPQHF. The V call is TRBV5-1, the J call TRBJ1-5, with D possibly matching TRBD1 (6 bases). V was trimmed by 0 bases and J by 7 bases, leaving 11 bases between them. Germline V gene sequence: CDR1 SGHRS, CDR2 YFSETQ. This CDR3 has 14 amino acids.

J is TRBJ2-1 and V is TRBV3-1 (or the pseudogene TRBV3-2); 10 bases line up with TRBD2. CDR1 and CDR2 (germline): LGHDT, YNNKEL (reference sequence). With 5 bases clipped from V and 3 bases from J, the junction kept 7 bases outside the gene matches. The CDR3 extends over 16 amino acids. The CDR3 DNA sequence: TGTGCCAGCAGCTCCTATCTAGCGGGGGTCTACAATGAGCAGTTCTTC. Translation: CASSSYLAGVYNEQFF.

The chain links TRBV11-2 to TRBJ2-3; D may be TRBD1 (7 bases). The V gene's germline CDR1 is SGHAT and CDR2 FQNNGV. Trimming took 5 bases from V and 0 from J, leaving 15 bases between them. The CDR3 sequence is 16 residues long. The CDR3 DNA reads TGTGCCAGCAGCATCTCAGGGGGGTCTAGCACAGATACGCAGTATTTT. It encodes CASSISGGSSTDTQYF.

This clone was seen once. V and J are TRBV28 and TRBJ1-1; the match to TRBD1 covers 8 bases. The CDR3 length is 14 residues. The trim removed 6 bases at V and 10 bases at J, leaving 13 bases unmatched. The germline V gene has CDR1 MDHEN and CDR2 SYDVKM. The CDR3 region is CASRPGTGISGAFF. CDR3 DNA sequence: TGTGCCAGCAGACCCGGGACAGGTATTTCTGGAGCTTTCTTT.

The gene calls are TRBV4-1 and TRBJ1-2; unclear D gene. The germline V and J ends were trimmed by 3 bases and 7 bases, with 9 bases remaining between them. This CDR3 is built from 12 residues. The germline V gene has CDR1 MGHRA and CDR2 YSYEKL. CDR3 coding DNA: TGCGCCAGCAGCCAGGAAAAGCGTGGCTACACCTTC. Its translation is CASSQEKRGYTF.

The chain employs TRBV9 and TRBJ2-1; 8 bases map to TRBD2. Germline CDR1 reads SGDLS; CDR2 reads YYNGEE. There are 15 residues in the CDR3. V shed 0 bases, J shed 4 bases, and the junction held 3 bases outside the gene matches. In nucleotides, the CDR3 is TGTGCCAGCAGCGTAGACGGGGGGGTTTACAATGAGCAGTTCTTC. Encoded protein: CASSVDGGVYNEQFF.

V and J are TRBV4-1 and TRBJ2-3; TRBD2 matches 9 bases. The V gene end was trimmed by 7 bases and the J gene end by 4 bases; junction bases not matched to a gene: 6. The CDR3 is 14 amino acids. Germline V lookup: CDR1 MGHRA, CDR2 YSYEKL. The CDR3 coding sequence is TGCGCCAGCAATAGAGTAGCGGGAGCAGATACGCAGTATTTT. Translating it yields CASNRVAGADTQYF.

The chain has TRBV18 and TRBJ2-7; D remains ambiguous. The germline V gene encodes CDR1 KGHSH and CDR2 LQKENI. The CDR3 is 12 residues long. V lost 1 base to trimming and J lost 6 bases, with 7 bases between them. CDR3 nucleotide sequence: TGTGCCAGCTCACCACGAGGTGGCGAGCAGTACGTC. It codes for CASSPRGGEQYV.

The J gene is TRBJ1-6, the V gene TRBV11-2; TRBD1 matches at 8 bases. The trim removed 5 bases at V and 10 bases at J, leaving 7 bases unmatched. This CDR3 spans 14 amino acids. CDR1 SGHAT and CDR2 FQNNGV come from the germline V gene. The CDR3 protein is CASSQQGGRSPLHF. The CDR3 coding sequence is TGTGCCAGCAGCCAACAGGGGGGGAGGTCACCCCTCCACTTT.